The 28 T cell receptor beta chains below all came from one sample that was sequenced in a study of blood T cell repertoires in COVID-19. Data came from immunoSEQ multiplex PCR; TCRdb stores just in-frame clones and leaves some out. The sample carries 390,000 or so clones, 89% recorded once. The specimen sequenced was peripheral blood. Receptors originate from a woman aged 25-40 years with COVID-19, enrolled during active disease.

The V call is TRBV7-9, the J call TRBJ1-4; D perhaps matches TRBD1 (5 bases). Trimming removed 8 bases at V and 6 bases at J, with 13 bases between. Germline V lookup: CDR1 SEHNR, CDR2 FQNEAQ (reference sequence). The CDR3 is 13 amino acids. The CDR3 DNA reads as TGTGCCAGCGACTCCGGGGGGGATGAAAAACTGTTTTTT. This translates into CASDSGGDEKLFF.

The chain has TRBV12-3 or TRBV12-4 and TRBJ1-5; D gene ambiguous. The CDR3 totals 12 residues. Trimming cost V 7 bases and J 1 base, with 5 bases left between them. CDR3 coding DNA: TGTGCCAGCACCGTGAGCAATCAGCCCCAGCATTTT. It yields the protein CASTVSNQPQHF.

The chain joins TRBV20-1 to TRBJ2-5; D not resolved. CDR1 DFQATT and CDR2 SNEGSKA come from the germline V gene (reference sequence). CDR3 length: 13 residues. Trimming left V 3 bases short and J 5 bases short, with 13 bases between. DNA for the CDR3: TGCAGTGCTAGTCCCCCGAGTATGGAGACCCAGTACTTC. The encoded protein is CSASPPSMETQYF.

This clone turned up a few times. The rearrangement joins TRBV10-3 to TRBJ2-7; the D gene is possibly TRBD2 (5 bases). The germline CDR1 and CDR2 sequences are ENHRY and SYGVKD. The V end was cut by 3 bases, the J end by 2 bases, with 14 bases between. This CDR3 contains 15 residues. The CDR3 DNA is TGTGCCATCAGTGAAACACACAAGGGAGCCTACGAGCAGTACGTC. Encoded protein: CAISETHKGAYEQYV.

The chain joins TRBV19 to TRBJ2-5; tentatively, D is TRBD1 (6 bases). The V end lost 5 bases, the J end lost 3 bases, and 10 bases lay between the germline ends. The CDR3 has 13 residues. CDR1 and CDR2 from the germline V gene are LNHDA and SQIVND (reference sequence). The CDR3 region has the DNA TGTGCCAGTAGTCTCAGGGGAGAAGAGACCCAGTACTTC. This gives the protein CASSLRGEETQYF.

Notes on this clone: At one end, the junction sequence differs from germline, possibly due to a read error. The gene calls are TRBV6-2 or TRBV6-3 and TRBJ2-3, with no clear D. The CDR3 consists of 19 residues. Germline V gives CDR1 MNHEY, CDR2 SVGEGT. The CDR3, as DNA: TGTGCCAGCAATTACCGGCTAACAGTGACATATTCGGTCGCAGATACGCAGTATTTT. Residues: CASNYRLTVTYSVADTQYF.

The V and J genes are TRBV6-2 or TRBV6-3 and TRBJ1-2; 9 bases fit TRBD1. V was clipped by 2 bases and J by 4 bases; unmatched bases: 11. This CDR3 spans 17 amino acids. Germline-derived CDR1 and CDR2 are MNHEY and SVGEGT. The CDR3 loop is CASSYPGGQGLVYGYTF. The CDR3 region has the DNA TGTGCCAGCAGTTACCCCGGCGGACAGGGGTTGGTCTATGGCTACACCTTC.

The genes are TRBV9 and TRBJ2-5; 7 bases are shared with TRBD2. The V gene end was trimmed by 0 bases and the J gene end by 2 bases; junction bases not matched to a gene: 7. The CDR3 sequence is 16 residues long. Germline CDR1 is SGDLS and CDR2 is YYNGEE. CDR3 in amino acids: CASSVGRRGVQETQYF. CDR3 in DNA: TGTGCCAGCAGCGTAGGCCGCCGGGGGGTACAAGAGACCCAGTACTTC.

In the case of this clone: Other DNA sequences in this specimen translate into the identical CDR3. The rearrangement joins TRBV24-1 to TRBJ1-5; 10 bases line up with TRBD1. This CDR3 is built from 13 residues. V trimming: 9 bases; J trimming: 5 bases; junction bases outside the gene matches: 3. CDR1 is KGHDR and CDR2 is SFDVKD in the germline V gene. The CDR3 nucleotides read TGTGCCACCTCAGGACAGGGGGATCAGCCCCAGCATTTT. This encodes CATSGQGDQPQHF.

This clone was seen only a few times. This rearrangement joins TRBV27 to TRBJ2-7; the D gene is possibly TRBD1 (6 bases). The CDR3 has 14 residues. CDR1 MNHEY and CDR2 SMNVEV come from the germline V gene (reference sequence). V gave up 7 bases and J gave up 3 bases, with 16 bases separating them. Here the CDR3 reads CASTPQGRSYEQYF. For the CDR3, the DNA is TGTGCCAGCACCCCACAGGGCCGAAGCTACGAGCAGTACTTC.

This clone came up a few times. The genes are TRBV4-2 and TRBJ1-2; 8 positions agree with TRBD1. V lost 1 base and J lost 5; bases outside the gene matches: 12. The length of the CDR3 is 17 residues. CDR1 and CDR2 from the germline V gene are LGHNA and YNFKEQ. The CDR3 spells CASSQGRQGNLGYGYTF. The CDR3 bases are TGTGCCAGCAGCCAAGGGCGACAGGGGAACTTAGGGTATGGCTACACCTTC.

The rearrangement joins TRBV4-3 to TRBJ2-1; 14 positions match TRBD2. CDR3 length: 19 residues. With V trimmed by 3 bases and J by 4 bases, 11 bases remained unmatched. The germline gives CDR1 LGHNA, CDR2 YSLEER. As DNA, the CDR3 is TGCGCCAGCAGCCAGGGTCACGGACTAGCGGGGGGAGTTTACAATGAGCAGTTCTTC. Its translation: CASSQGHGLAGGVYNEQFF.

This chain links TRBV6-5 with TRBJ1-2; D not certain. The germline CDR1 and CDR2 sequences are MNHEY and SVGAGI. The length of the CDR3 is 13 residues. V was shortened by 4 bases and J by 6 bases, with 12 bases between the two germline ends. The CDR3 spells CASSSKIRDGYTF. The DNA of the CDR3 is TGTGCCAGCAGTTCGAAGATTCGGGATGGCTACACCTTC.

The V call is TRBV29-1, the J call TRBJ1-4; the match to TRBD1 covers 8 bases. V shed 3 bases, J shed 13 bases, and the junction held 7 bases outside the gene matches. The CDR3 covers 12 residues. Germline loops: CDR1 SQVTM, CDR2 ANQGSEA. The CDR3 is CSVDLGQGRLFF. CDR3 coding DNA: TGCAGCGTTGATCTTGGACAGGGTAGACTGTTTTTT.

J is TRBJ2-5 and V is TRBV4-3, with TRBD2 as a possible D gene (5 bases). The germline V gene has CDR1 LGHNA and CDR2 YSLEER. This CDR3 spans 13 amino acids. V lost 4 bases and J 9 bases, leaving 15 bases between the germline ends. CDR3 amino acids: CASSRDLMEAQYF. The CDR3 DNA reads TGCGCCAGCAGCCGAGACCTGATGGAGGCCCAGTACTTC.

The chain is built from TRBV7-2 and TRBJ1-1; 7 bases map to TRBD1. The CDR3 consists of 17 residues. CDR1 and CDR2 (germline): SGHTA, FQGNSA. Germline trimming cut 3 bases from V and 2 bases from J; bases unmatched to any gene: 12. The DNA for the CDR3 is TGTGCCAGCAGCTTCAACGCCCCGGGACAGCCAAACACTGAAGCTTTCTTT. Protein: CASSFNAPGQPNTEAFF.

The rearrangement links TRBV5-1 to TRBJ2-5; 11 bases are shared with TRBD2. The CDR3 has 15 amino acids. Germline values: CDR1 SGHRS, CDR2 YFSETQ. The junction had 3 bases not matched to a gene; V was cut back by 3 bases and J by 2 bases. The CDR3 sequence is CASSYRLAGQETQYF. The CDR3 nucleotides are TGCGCCAGCAGCTACCGACTAGCGGGACAAGAGACCCAGTACTTC.

In DNA form, the CDR3 reads TGTGCCAGCAGGGACAGAACACACTCTGGAAACACCATATATTTT. The encoded protein is CASRDRTHSGNTIYF. The gene calls are TRBV6-5 and TRBJ1-3; perhaps TRBD1 as D (6 bases). Trimming stripped 6 bases from V and 0 bases from J, with 12 bases between. Looked up from germline, CDR1 is MNHEY and CDR2 is SVGAGI. The CDR3 consists of 15 residues.

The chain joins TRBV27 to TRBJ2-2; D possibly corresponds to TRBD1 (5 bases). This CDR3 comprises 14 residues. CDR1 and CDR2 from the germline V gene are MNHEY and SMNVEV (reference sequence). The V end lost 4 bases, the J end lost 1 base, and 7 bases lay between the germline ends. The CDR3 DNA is TGTGCCAGCAGTTGGACAAAGAACACCGGGGAGCTGTTTTTT. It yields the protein CASSWTKNTGELFF.

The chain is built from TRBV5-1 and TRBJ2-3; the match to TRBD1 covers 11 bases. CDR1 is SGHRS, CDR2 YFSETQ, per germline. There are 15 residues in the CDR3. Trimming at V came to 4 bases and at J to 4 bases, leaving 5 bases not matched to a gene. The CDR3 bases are TGCGCCAGCAGCAGGGGACAGGGGGTCGCAGATACGCAGTATTTT. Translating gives CASSRGQGVADTQYF.

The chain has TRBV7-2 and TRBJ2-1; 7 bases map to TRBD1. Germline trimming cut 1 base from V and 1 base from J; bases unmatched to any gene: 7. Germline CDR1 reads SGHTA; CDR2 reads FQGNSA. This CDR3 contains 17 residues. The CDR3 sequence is CASSLVPGQISYNEQFF. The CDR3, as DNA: TGTGCCAGCAGCTTAGTCCCGGGACAGATATCCTACAATGAGCAGTTCTTC.

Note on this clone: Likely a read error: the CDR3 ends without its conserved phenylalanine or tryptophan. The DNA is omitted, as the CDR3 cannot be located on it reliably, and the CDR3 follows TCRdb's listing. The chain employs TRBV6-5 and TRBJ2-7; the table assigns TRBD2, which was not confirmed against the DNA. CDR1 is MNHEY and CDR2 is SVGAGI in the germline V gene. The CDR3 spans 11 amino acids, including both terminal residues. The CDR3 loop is CASRWGGGKKP.

CDR3 sequence: CASSYRGEAFF. The CDR3 region has the DNA TGTGCCAGCAGTTACAGGGGTGAAGCTTTCTTT. The rearrangement joins TRBV6-2 or TRBV6-3 to TRBJ1-1, with a tentative D call TRBD1 (5 bases). CDR1 and CDR2 from the germline V gene are MNHEY and SVGEGT. CDR3 length equals 11 residues. Trimming left V 2 bases short and J 7 bases short, with 5 bases between.

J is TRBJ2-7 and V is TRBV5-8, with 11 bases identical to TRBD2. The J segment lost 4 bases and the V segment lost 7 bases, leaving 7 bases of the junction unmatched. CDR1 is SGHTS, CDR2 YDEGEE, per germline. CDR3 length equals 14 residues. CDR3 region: CASLLAGEGYEQYV. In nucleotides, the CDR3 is TGTGCCAGCCTACTAGCGGGAGAAGGTTACGAGCAGTACGTC.

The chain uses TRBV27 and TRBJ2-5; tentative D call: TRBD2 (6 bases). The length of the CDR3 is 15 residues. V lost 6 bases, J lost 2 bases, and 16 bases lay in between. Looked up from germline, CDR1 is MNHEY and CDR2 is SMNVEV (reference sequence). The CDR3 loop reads CASRRTGGRQETQYF. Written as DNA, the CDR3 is TGTGCCAGCAGGAGGACCGGAGGGCGACAAGAGACCCAGTACTTC.

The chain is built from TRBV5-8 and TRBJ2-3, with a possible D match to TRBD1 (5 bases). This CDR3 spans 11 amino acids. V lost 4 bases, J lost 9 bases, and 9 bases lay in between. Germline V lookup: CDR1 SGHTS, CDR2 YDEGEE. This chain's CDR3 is CASSRGGTQYF. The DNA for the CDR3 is TGTGCCAGCAGCAGGGGTGGCACGCAGTATTTT.

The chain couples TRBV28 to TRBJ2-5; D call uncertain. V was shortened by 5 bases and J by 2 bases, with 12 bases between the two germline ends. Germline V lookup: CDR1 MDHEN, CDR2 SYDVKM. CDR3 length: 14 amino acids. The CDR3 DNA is TGTGCCAGCAGTACCCGAGACGGGCAAGAGACCCAGTACTTC. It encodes CASSTRDGQETQYF.

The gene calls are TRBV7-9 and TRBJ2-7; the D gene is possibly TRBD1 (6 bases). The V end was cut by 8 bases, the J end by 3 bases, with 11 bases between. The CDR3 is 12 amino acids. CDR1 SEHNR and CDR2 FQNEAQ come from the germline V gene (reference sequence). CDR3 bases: TGTGCCAGCCGCCGGGACATCTACGAGCAGTACTTC. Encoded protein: CASRRDIYEQYF.